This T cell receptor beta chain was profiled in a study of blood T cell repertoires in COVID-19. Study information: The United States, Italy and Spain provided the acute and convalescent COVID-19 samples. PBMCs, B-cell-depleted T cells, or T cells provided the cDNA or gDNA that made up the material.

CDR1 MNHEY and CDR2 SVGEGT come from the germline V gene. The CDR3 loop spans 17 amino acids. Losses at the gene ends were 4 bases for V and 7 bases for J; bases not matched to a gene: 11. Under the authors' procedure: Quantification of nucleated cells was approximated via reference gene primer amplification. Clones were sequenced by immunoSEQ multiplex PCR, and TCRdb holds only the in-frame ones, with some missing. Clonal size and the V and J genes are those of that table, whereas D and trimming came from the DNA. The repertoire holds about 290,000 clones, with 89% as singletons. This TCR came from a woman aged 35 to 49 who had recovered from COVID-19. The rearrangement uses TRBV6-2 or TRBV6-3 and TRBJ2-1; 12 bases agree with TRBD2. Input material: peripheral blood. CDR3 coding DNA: TGTGCCAGCAGTTCAATCCGACTAGCGGGAGAATCTAATGAGCAGTTCTTC. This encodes CASSSIRLAGESNEQFF.